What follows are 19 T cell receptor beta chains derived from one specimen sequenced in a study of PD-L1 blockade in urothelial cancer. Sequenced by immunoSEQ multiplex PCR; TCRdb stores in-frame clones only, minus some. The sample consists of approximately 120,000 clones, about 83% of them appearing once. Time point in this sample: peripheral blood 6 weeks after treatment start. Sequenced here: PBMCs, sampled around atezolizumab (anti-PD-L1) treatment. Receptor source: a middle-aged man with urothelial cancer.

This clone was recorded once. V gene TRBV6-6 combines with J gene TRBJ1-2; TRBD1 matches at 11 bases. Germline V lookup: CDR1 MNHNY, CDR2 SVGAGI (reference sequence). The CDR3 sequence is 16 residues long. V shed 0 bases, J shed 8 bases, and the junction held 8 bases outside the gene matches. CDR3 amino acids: CASSYSEGQGARGYTF. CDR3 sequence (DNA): TGTGCCAGCAGTTACTCGGAAGGACAGGGGGCGCGAGGCTACACCTTC.

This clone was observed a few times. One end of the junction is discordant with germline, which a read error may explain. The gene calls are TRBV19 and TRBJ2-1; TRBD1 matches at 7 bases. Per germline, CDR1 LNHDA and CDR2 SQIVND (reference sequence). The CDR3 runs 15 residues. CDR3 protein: CASRLTGDTYNEQFF. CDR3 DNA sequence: TGTGCCAGTCGACTCACAGGGGACACTTACAATGAACAGTTCTTC. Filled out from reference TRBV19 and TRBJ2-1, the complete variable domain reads DGGITQSPKYLFRKEGQNVTLSCEQNLNHDAMYWYRQDPGQGLRLIYYSQIVNDFQKGDIAEGYSVSREKKESFPLTVTSAQKNPTAFYLCASRLTGDTYNEQFFGPGTRLTVL.

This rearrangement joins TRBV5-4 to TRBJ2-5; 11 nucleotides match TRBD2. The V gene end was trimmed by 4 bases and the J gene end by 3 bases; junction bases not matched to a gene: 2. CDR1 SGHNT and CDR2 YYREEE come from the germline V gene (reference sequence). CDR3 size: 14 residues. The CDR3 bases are TGTGCCAGCAGCAAGGGACTAGCGGAAGAGACCCAGTACTTC. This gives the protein CASSKGLAEETQYF. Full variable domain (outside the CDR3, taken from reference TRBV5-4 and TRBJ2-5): ETGVTQSPTHLIKTRGQQVTLRCSSQSGHNTVSWYQQALGQGPQFIFQYYREEENGRGNFPPRFSGLQFPNYSSELNVNALELDDSALYLCASSKGLAEETQYFGPGTRLLVL.

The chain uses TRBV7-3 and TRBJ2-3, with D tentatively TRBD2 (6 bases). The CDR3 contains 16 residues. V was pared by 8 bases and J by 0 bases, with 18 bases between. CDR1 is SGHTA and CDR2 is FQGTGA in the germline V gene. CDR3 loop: CASSLSTGTSTDTQYF. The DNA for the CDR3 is TGTGCCAGCTCCCTTTCTACTGGGACTAGCACAGATACGCAGTATTTT.

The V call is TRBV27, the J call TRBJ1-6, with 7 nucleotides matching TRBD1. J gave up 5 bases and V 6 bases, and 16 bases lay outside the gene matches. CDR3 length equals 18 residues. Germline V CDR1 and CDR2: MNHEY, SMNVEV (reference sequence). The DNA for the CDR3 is TGTGCCAGCAGGCGGACCCCTACGGGACAGTGGAATAATTCACCCCTCCACTTT. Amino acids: CASRRTPTGQWNNSPLHF.

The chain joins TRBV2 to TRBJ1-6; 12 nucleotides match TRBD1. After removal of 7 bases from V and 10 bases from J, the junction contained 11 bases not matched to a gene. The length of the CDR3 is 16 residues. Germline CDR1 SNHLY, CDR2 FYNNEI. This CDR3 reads CASNSGDRGRGSPLHF. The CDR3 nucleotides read TGTGCCAGCAACTCTGGGGACAGGGGGCGTGGATCACCCCTCCACTTT.

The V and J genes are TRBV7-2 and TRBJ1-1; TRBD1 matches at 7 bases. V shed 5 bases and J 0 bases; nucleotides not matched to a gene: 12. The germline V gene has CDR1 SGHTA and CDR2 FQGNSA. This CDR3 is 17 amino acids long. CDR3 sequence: CASSRDSNLRMNTEAFF. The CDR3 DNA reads TGTGCCAGCAGCCGGGACAGCAACCTTCGCATGAACACTGAAGCTTTCTTT.

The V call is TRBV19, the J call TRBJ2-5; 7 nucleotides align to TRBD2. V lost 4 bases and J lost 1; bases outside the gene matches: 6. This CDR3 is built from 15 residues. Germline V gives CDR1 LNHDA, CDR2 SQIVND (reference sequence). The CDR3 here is CASSSRTSAQETQYF. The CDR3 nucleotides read TGTGCCAGTAGTAGCCGAACTAGCGCCCAAGAGACCCAGTACTTC.

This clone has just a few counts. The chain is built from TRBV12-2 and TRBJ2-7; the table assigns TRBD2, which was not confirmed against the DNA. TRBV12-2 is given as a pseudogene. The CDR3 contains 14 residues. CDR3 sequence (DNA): TGTGCAAGTCGCTTAACGCCCCAGAGGGACGAGCAGTACTTC. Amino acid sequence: CASRLTPQRDEQYF.

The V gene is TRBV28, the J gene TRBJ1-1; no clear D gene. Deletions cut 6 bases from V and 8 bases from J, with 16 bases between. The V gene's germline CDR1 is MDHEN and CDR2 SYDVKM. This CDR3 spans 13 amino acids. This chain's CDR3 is CASRFPMRNEAFF. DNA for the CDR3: TGTGCCAGCAGGTTCCCGATGAGGAACGAAGCTTTCTTT.

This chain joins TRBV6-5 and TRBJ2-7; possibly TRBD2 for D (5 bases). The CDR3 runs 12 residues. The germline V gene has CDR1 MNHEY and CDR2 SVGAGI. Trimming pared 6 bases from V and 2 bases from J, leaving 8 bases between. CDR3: CASSGNTYEQYF. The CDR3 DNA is TGTGCCAGCAGCGGGAACACCTACGAGCAGTACTTC.

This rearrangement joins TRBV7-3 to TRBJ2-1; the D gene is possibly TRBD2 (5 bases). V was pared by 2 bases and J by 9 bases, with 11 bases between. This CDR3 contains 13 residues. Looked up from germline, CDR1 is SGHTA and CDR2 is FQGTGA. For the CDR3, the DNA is TGTGCCAGCAGCTTATCGGGGAGCCGTGAGCAGTTCTTC. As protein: CASSLSGSREQFF.

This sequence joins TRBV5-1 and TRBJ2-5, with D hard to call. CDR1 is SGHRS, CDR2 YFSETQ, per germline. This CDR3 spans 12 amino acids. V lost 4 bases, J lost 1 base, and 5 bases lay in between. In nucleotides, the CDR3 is TGCGCCAGCAGCCTCCGCCAAGAGACCCAGTACTTC. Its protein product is CASSLRQETQYF.

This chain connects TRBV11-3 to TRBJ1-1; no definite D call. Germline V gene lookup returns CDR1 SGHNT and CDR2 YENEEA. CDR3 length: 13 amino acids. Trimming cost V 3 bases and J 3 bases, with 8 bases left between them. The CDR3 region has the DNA TGTGCCAGCAGCTTTCAGACTGACACTGAAGCTTTCTTT. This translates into CASSFQTDTEAFF.

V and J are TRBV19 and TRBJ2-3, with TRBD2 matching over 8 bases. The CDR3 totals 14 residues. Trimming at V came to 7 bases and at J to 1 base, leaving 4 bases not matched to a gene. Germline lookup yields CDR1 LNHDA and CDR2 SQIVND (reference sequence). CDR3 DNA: TGTGCCAGTAAACCGGGACTAGGCACAGATACGCAGTATTTT. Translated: CASKPGLGTDTQYF.

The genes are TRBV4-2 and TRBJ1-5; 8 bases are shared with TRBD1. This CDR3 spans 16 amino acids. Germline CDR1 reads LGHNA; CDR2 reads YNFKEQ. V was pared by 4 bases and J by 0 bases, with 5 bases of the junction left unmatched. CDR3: CASSRGQDYSNQPQHF. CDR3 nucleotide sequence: TGTGCCAGCAGCCGGGGACAGGATTATAGCAATCAGCCCCAGCATTTT.

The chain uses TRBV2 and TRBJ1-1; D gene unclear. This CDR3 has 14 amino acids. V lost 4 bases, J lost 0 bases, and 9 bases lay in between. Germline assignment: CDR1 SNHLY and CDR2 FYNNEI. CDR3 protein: CASSVGDLNTEAFF. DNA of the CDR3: TGTGCCAGCAGTGTTGGAGACTTGAACACTGAAGCTTTCTTT.

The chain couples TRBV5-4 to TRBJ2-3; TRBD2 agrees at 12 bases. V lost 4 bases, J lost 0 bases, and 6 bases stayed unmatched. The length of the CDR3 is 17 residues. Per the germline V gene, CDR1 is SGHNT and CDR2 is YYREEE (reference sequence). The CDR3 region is CASSPRLAGASTDTQYF. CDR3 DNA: TGTGCCAGCAGCCCTAGACTAGCGGGAGCTAGCACAGATACGCAGTATTTT.

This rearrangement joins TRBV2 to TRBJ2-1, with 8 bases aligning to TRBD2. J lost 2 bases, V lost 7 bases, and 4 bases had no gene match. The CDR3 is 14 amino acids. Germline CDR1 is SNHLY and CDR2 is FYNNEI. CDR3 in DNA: TGTGCCAGCATTGGGCGGGAGGCCTACAATGAGCAGTTCTTC. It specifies CASIGREAYNEQFF. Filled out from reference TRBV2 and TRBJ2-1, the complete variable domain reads EPEVTQTPSHQVTQMGQEVILRCVPISNHLYFYWYRQILGQKVEFLVSFYNNEISEKSEIFDDQFSVERPDGSNFTLKIRSTKLEDSAMYFCASIGREAYNEQFFGPGTRLTVL.